Ten or more counts support the clone carrying this TCR beta chain. The antigen remains unidentified. V lost 4 bases to trimming and J lost 10 bases, with 19 bases between them. Germline-derived CDR1 and CDR2 are MDHEN and SYDVKM. The CDR3 consists of 14 residues. TCRdb independently ran MiXCR on the 5' RACE reads; one entry per CDR3 protein. The table lists 100,000 to 150,000 distinct CDR3 sequences, more than 5.5% of them singletons. The record originates from a study of T cells after yellow fever vaccination. Overall study findings and caveats: Post-booster repertoires again held most primary-vaccination clones (approximately 96% CD4, 88% CD8).

Specimen: CD4+ T cells sorted from PBMCs, collected around 45 days after the first yellow fever vaccination. The TCR was taken from a man younger than 35 who received the YFV17D yellow fever vaccine. The chain joins TRBV28 to TRBJ1-1; D ambiguous. The CDR3 DNA follows: TGTGCCAGCAGTTCCTTATATCCTAGGCCTGCAGCTTTCTTT. Translated, it gives CASSSLYPRPAAFF.